These T cell receptor beta chains were read from a single sample in a study of shared clonotypes between healthy human individuals. The method was immunoSEQ multiplex PCR; TCRdb's version includes in-frame clones alone and lacks a portion of them. Among 700,000 to 950,000 clones, roughly 96% were seen once, and the ten largest hold over 0.2%. Sequencing was performed on naive CD8+ T cells sorted from blood. All receptors derive from a man younger than 45 in good health. CDR3s include the opening cysteine and the closing phenylalanine or tryptophan. Each record gives: clone size, J gene, D gene, V gene, CDR3 DNA, CDR3 protein. A D gene is named only where the DNA matches it firmly. Not every row has a clone size; where given, it reads once, few, many or a size class.

>-|TRBJ2-7|-|TRBV27
TGTGCCAGCAGTTCGGCGGGATACGTGTACGAGCAGTACTTC
CASSSAGYVYEQYF
>-|TRBJ2-3|-|TRBV5-1
TGCGCCAGCAGCATTTCAGGGGGGTGGAAAACCTTCACAGATACGCAGTATTTT
CASSISGGWKTFTDTQYF
>once|TRBJ2-5|TRBD2|TRBV7-2
TGTGCCAGCAGCTTTGGGACTAGCGGGACCGAGACCCAGTACTTC
CASSFGTSGTETQYF
>-|TRBJ1-2|-|TRBV27
TGTGCCAGCAGTTTATTCGGTTCCTATAACTATGGCTACACCTTC
CASSLFGSYNYGYTF
>-|TRBJ2-4|TRBD1|TRBV7-9
TGTGCCAGCAGCTCCGGTGGACAGGGGGCCGCCAAAAACATTCAGTACTTC
CASSSGGQGAAKNIQYF
>-|TRBJ2-1|-|TRBV7-6
TGTGCCAGCAGCGACGGCAGGGACCATTACAATGAGCAGTTCTTC
CASSDGRDHYNEQFF
>-|TRBJ1-4|-|TRBV6-6
TGTGCCAGCTCCCCCCTTGGCGTCCCGGGTGAAAAACTGTTTTTT
CASSPLGVPGEKLFF
>-|TRBJ2-5|TRBD2|TRBV7-8
TGTGCCAGCAGCGGACTAGCGGGACAAGAGACCCAGTACTTC
CASSGLAGQETQYF
>once|TRBJ2-1|-|TRBV29-1
TGCAGCGTTGGTCTAGCGTATGACAATGAGCAGTTCTTC
CSVGLAYDNEQFF
>-|TRBJ1-1|TRBD1|TRBV2
TGTGCCAGGGGACAGGGCCACACTGAAGCTTTCTTT
CARGQGHTEAFF
>-|TRBJ2-1|-|TRBV4-1
TGCGCCAGCAGCCAAGTACCGGGAGAAACCTACAATGAGCAGTTCTTC
CASSQVPGETYNEQFF
>-|TRBJ1-2|-|TRBV29-1
TGCAGCGTTCTAGTCTGGGACACTAACTATGGCTACACCTTC
CSVLVWDTNYGYTF
>-|TRBJ2-6|-|TRBV7-9
TGTGCCAGCAGCTTCGATACTCTAGGGACCAGATCTGGGGCCAACGTCCTGACTTTC
CASSFDTLGTRSGANVLTF
>-|TRBJ2-1|TRBD2|TRBV29-1
TGCAGCGTGGCTGGGACTAGCGGGGTGAATGAGCAGTTCTTC
CSVAGTSGVNEQFF
>-|TRBJ2-5|TRBD1|TRBV9
TGTGCCAGCAGCACGAGGACAGGGGAGACCCAGTACTTC
CASSTRTGETQYF
>-|TRBJ1-2|-|TRBV7-2
TGTGCCAGCAGCTTAGATGGGACCGTCTATGGCTACACCTTC
CASSLDGTVYGYTF
>-|TRBJ2-7|-|TRBV15
TGTGCCACCAGCTTCGACAGACCTCAGGACGAGCAGTACTTC
CATSFDRPQDEQYF
>-|TRBJ2-1|-|TRBV7-9
TGTGCCAGCAGCTTGGGGGGCCTCAACTACAATGAGCAGTTCTTC
CASSLGGLNYNEQFF
>-|TRBJ1-4|-|TRBV6-1
TGTGCCAGCAGTGACGGAAGCGCAACTAATGAAAAACTGTTTTTT
CASSDGSATNEKLFF
>-|TRBJ2-7|-|TRBV30
TGTGCCTGGAGTGTAATGGGGGACTACGAGCAGTACTTC
CAWSVMGDYEQYF
>-|TRBJ2-5|TRBD2|TRBV25-1
TGTGCCAGCAGCCACGCCGGGACTAGCGGTAGGCGGACCCAGTACTTC
CASSHAGTSGRRTQYF
>-|TRBJ2-2|-|TRBV4-3
TGCGCCAGCAGCCAAGATTCTAGCGTAACCGGGGAGCTGTTTTTT
CASSQDSSVTGELFF
>once|TRBJ2-7|-|TRBV11-2
TGTGCCAGCAGCCCCCGGGACCTAGGGGCCTACGAGCAGTACTTC
CASSPRDLGAYEQYF
>few|TRBJ2-2|TRBD2|TRBV4-1
TGCGCCAGCAGCCCCTTTGGACTAGACCCAACCGGGGAGCTGTTTTTT
CASSPFGLDPTGELFF
>-|TRBJ2-5|-|TRBV21-1
TGTGCCAGCACCTACAACGTACTTCCTCAAGAGACCCAGTACTTC
CASTYNVLPQETQYF
>-|TRBJ2-5|-|TRBV4-1
TGCGCCAGCAGCCAAGATTACGCGGTACAGGAGACCCAGTACTTC
CASSQDYAVQETQYF
>-|TRBJ2-2|TRBD1|TRBV7-9
TGTGCCAGCAGCCCCGTTGGGACAGCGAACACCGGGGAGCTGTTTTTT
CASSPVGTANTGELFF
>-|TRBJ2-7|-|TRBV6-6
TGTGCCAGCAGTTACTCGGGAGCCTACGGGCAGTACTTC
CASSYSGAYGQYF
>once|TRBJ2-7|-|TRBV28
TGTGCCAGCAGCCAAGGGGTCCAGACTGGGAGACCCTACGAGCAGTACTTC
CASSQGVQTGRPYEQYF
>-|TRBJ2-7|TRBD2|TRBV29-1
TGCAGCGTTGAGGGACTAGCGGAAGACTACGAGCAGTACTTC
CSVEGLAEDYEQYF
>-|TRBJ1-1|-|TRBV7-9
TGTGCCAGCAGCTTAACCGAACATATCTACACTGAAGCTTTCTTT
CASSLTEHIYTEAFF
>-|TRBJ2-3|TRBD2|TRBV7-9
TGTGCCAGCAGCGCCCGCGGGAGCGGGGGTACGCAGTATTTT
CASSARGSGGTQYF
>-|TRBJ2-7|TRBD2|TRBV29-1
TGCAGCGTGGGGGTAGCGGGAGGGCCTTACTACGAGCAGTACTTC
CSVGVAGGPYYEQYF
>-|TRBJ1-4|-|TRBV27
TGTGCCAGCAGTTTTGGGGGAGGAAAACTGTTTTTT
CASSFGGGKLFF
>-|TRBJ2-3|-|TRBV27
TGTGCCAGCAGTGTACTAGCTAGCACAGATACGCAGTATTTT
CASSVLASTDTQYF
>-|TRBJ2-7|-|TRBV29-1
TGCAGCGTGGGGCTAGCGCAAACCTACGAGCAGTACTTC
CSVGLAQTYEQYF
>-|TRBJ2-1|-|TRBV6-5
TGTGCCAGCAGTTACTCGGGGGATGAGCAGTTCTTC
CASSYSGDEQFF
>-|TRBJ2-3|-|TRBV4-1
TGCGCCAGCAGCATTAACAGGGGCACAGATACGCAGTATTTT
CASSINRGTDTQYF
>-|TRBJ2-7|TRBD1|TRBV30
TGTGCCTGGAGCCAAAAGGACAGGGTTGACTACGAGCAGTACTTC
CAWSQKDRVDYEQYF
>-|TRBJ1-1|-|TRBV7-6
TGTGCCAGCAGCTCCGGACCGAACACTGAAGCTTTCTTT
CASSSGPNTEAFF
>-|TRBJ2-5|TRBD1|TRBV4-1
TGCGCCAGCAGCCAAGATGACAGGGGCGGGCAAGAGACCCAGTACTTC
CASSQDDRGGQETQYF
>-|TRBJ2-3|-|TRBV5-8
TGTGCCAGCACCCCTCGGGACAGCGGGGCAGATACGCAGTATTTT
CASTPRDSGADTQYF
>once|TRBJ2-7|-|TRBV20-1
TGCAGTGCTAGAGAGGTAGAAGAGCAGTACTTC
CSAREVEEQYF
>-|TRBJ2-7|-|TRBV27
TGTGCCAGCAGGACTGAGTGGAGAAGCTCCTACGAGCAGTACTTC
CASRTEWRSSYEQYF
>-|TRBJ2-3|TRBD1|TRBV7-9
TGTGCCAGCAGCCATCCCCGGGACAGGGCCACAGATACGCAGTATTTT
CASSHPRDRATDTQYF
>-|TRBJ1-1|-|TRBV7-2
TGTGCCAGCAGCTTAGCGGTCATGAACACTGAAGCTTTCTTT
CASSLAVMNTEAFF
>-|TRBJ2-5|-|TRBV7-9
TGTGCCAGCAGCTTTCAGGGGCTGTGGGAGACCCAGTACTTC
CASSFQGLWETQYF
>-|TRBJ2-1|-|TRBV2
TGTGCCAGCGCCTTGCAGGCCGGTGAGCAGTTCTTC
CASALQAGEQFF
>-|TRBJ2-3|-|TRBV6-1
TGTGCCAGCACGATCGGGAAATACACAGATACGCAGTATTTT
CASTIGKYTDTQYF
>-|TRBJ2-1|-|TRBV7-9
TGTGCCAGCAGCTTCGTCCAGGATGAGCAGTTCTTC
CASSFVQDEQFF